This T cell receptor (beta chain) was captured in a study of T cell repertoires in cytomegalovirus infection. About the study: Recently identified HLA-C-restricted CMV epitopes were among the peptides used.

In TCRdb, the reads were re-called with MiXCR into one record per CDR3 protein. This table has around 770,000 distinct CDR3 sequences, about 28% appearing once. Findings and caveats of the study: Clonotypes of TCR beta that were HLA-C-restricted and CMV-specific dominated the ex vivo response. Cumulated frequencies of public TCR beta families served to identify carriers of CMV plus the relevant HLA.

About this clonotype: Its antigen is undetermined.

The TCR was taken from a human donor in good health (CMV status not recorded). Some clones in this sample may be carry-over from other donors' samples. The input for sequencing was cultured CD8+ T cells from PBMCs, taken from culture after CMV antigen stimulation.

The CDR3 DNA is TGTGCCAACCAAAGACTAGCGGGAATCTACGAGCAGTACGTC. This sequence encodes CANQRLAGIYEQYV. This sequence joins TRBV27 and TRBJ2-7; 11 bases are shared with TRBD2. Germline assignment: CDR1 MNHEY and CDR2 SMNVEV (reference sequence). This CDR3 has 14 amino acids. V gave up 10 bases and J gave up 3 bases; unmatched junction bases: 8.